This TCR beta chain derives from a study of OX40 agonist ivuxolimab in advanced cancers. Study background: Across the patients, intravenous ivuxolimab was delivered every 2 weeks at 0.01 to 10 mg/kg. People who had prior anti-PD-1, anti-PD-L1 or anti-CTLA-4 therapy could take part, and under 45% had some. In three patients, partial responses were observed, one with hepatocellular carcinoma and two with cutaneous melanoma. Study findings and constraints: CD8+ T cells were the subset that, on average, had more expanded clones than CD4+.

Concerning this clone: Its matching antigen is unknown.

The V gene lost 2 bases and the J gene lost 0 bases, with 14 bases spanning the gap. The CDR3 loop spans 17 amino acids. Looked up from germline, CDR1 is SGHDN and CDR2 is FVKESK. TCRdb's table, derived via immunoSEQ multiplex PCR, lists solely in-frame clones and lacks some. The sample records 65,000 to 70,000 clones, 75% to 90% being singletons. The chain is built from TRBV14 and TRBJ2-1, with D perhaps TRBD2 (6 bases). The sequences come from CD4+ or CD8+ T cells sorted from blood, collected in a trial of the OX40 agonist ivuxolimab. The TCR originated in an adult with an advanced solid tumor such as melanoma, head and neck, liver or kidney cancer. The CDR3 is CASSQFWGESSYNEQFF. The CDR3 bases are TGTGCCAGCAGCCAATTCTGGGGGGAGAGCTCCTACAATGAGCAGTTCTTC. The full variable domain, rest sourced from reference TRBV14 and TRBJ2-1, is EAGVTQFPSHSVIEKGQTVTLRCDPISGHDNLYWYRRVMGKEIKFLLHFVKESKQDESGMPNNRFLAERTGGTYSTLKVQPAELEDSGVYFCASSQFWGESSYNEQFFGPGTRLTVL.